A selection of T cell receptor beta chains follows, all from one sample in a study of CXCR3-negative and CXCR3-positive naive CD8 T cells. From the 5' RACE reads, TCRdb lists one entry per CDR3 protein and no DNA. The data show around 140,000 distinct CDR3 sequences, and the top ten clones hold 0.49%. The specimen was naive CXCR3- CD8+ T cells from blood. All receptors come from a human donor in good health. Some clones in this sample may be carry-over from other donors' samples. CDR3s include the opening cysteine and the closing phenylalanine or tryptophan.

j_call v_call cdr3_aa
TRBJ2-7 TRBV5-1 CASSFDRRHEQYF
TRBJ2-1 TRBV12-3/TRBV12-4 CASRTSAASSYNEQFF
TRBJ1-2 TRBV4-2 CASSQETYGYTF
TRBJ1-1 TRBV11-2 CASSSYGGKLAEAFF
TRBJ2-1 TRBV6-5 CASSSWTSGRMNEQFF
TRBJ2-1 TRBV7-6 CASSADTLSYNEQFF
TRBJ1-2 TRBV12-3/TRBV12-4 CASSLNPAEANYGYTF
TRBJ2-3 TRBV9 CASSVGRGISTDTQYF
TRBJ2-7 TRBV27 CASSYPGYEQYF
TRBJ2-7 TRBV30 CAWSGRGQGYEQYF
TRBJ2-1 TRBV4-3 CASSQELGLGDEQFF
TRBJ2-1 TRBV3-1 CASSPYGQDEPYNEQFF
TRBJ2-5 TRBV6-2/TRBV6-3 CASSYSPSGGRDQETQYF
TRBJ2-1 TRBV27 CASSFSGRAGEQFF
TRBJ2-7 TRBV29-1 CSVGPTGLNEQYF
TRBJ2-3 TRBV29-1 CSVGEGGDTQYF
TRBJ2-3 TRBV20-1 CSARDDVWLDTQYF
TRBJ1-1 TRBV5-1 CASSQPMNTEAFF
TRBJ2-1 TRBV6-2/TRBV6-3 CASSYVLETYNEQFF
TRBJ2-7 TRBV5-1 CAGSFRVSYEQYF
TRBJ2-3 TRBV27 CANSWTGLSTDTQYF
TRBJ2-1 TRBV7-3 CASSLTQGLAGVNEQFF
TRBJ2-3 TRBV29-1 CSVLRITDTQYF
TRBJ2-3 TRBV6-1 CASSEGSGSGVQYF
TRBJ2-7 TRBV5-1 CASSKTGVAYEQYF
TRBJ2-5 TRBV7-8 CASSLAHPRESAETQYF
TRBJ2-1 TRBV29-1 CSVDGTLFDASYNEQFF
TRBJ2-7 TRBV2 CASSERGPPYEQYF
TRBJ2-7 TRBV5-1 CASSSLGDEQYF
TRBJ2-7 TRBV5-1 CASSGGGSGGPDEQYF
TRBJ2-7 TRBV5-6 CASSLRSGRVYEQYF
TRBJ1-2 TRBV7-9 CASSLVPGGIYGYTF
TRBJ1-2 TRBV12-3/TRBV12-4 CASSPTGPNYGYTF